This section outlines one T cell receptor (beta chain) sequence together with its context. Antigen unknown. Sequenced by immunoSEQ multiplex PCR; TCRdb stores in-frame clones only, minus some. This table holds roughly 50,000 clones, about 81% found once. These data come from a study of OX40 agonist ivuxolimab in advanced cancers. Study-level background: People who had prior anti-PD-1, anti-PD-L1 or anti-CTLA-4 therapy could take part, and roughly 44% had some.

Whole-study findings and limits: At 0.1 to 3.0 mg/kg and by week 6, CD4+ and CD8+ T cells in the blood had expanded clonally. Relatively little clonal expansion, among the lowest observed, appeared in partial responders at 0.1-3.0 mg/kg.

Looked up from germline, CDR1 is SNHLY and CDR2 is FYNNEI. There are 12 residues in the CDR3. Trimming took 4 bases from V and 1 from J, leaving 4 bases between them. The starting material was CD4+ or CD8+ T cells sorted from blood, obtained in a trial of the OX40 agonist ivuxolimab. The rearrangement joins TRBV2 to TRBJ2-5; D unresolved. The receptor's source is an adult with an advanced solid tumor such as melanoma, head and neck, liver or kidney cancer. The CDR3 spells CASSVSQETQYF. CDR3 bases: TGTGCCAGCAGTGTATCCCAAGAGACCCAGTACTTC. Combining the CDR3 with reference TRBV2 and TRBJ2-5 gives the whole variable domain EPEVTQTPSHQVTQMGQEVILRCVPISNHLYFYWYRQILGQKVEFLVSFYNNEISEKSEIFDDQFSVERPDGSNFTLKIRSTKLEDSAMYFCASSVSQETQYFGPGTRLLVL.